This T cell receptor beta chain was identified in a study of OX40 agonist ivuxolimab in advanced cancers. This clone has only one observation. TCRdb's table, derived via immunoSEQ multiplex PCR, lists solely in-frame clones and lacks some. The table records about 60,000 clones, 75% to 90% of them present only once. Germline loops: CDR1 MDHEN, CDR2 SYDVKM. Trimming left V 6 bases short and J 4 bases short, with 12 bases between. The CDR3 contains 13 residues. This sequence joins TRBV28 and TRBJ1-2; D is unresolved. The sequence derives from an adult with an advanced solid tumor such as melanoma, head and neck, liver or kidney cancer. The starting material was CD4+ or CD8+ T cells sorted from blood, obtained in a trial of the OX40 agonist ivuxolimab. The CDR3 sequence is CASSLTALYGYTF. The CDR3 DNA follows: TGTGCCAGCAGCCTGACTGCCCTCTATGGCTACACCTTC.